The 21 T cell receptor beta chains below were found in one sample sequenced in a study of identifying expanded T cells in peripheral blood. This table comes from immunoSEQ multiplex PCR, and its TCRdb copy is limited to in-frame clones, with some not included. This table has 100,000 to 150,000 clones, approximately 86% appearing once. Sequencing input: blood. Every receptor here comes from a person aged 18 to 70 in good health.

The V call is TRBV28, the J call TRBJ2-3; no reliable D call. The V gene lost 10 bases and the J gene lost 5 bases, with 13 bases spanning the gap. Looked up from germline, CDR1 is MDHEN and CDR2 is SYDVKM. CDR3 length equals 12 residues. CDR3 residues: CATTAAVDTQYF. In DNA form, the CDR3 reads TGTGCCACCACCGCGGCGGTAGATACGCAGTATTTT.

J is TRBJ2-7 and V is TRBV6-1, with 7 nucleotides matching TRBD1. V dropped 5 bases and J dropped 0; count of bases not matched to a gene: 4. Germline V gives CDR1 MNHNS, CDR2 SASEGT. The CDR3 loop spans 14 amino acids. This CDR3 reads CASSTGQASYEQYF. CDR3 DNA sequence: TGTGCCAGCAGTACCGGACAGGCCTCCTACGAGCAGTACTTC.

The V and J genes are TRBV4-3 and TRBJ2-5, with 10 bases identical to TRBD2. Germline assignment: CDR1 LGHNA and CDR2 YSLEER. V lost 1 base, J lost 5 bases, and 4 bases stayed unmatched. The CDR3 has 15 residues. CDR3: CASSQVAGGGETQYF. CDR3 bases: TGCGCCAGCAGCCAAGTAGCGGGGGGCGGGGAGACCCAGTACTTC.

The sample holds one count of this clone. J is TRBJ1-6 and V is TRBV4-1; D remains ambiguous. Per germline, CDR1 MGHRA and CDR2 YSYEKL. V was pared by 2 bases and J by 9 bases, with 20 bases between. The CDR3 has 17 amino acids. In DNA form, the CDR3 reads TGCGCCAGCAGCCAAACCTCCCGAACCACCGGGATTTCACCCCTCCACTTT. This gives the protein CASSQTSRTTGISPLHF.

This clone was recorded a few times. The chain is built from TRBV5-8 and TRBJ2-3, with a tentative D call TRBD2 (6 bases). Trimming stripped 4 bases from V and 1 base from J, with 19 bases between. The CDR3 spans 17 residues. Germline-derived CDR1 and CDR2 are SGHTS and YDEGEE. In DNA form, the CDR3 reads TGTGCCAGCAGCATGATCGGGCCTGGAGGGGGCACAGATACGCAGTATTTT. Encoded protein: CASSMIGPGGGTDTQYF. Full variable domain (missing parts from reference TRBV5-8 and TRBJ2-3): EAGVTQSPTHLIKTRGQQATLRCSPISGHTSVYWYQQALGLGLQFLLWYDEGEERNRGNFPPRFSGRQFPNYSSELNVNALELEDSALYLCASSMIGPGGGTDTQYFGPGTRLTVL.

The rearrangement links TRBV18 to TRBJ2-2; D remains ambiguous. The V and J ends lost 4 bases and 5 bases respectively, with 8 bases between them. Germline loops: CDR1 KGHSH, CDR2 LQKENI. This CDR3 region has 13 residues. The CDR3 loop is CASSRTGTGELFF. CDR3 bases: TGTGCCAGCTCACGAACCGGAACCGGGGAGCTGTTTTTT.

CDR3 protein: CASRRTGGEGGQFF. CDR3 in DNA: TGTGCCAGCAGGAGAACGGGCGGAGAGGGGGGGCAGTTCTTC. The chain joins TRBV28 to TRBJ2-1; D is tentatively TRBD1 or TRBD2 (6 bases each). Trimming took 6 bases from V and 12 from J, leaving 21 bases between them. CDR3 length: 14 residues. Germline-derived CDR1 and CDR2 are MDHEN and SYDVKM.

The chain carries TRBV19 and TRBJ2-3; 11 bases are shared with TRBD1. V shed 10 bases and J 3 bases; nucleotides not matched to a gene: 3. The CDR3 consists of 13 residues. Germline V gives CDR1 LNHDA, CDR2 SQIVND (reference sequence). In DNA form, the CDR3 reads TGTGCCACCCGGGACAGGGGGACAGATACGCAGTATTTT. Protein: CATRDRGTDTQYF.

This rearrangement joins TRBV13 to TRBJ2-5; D not certain. This CDR3 spans 15 amino acids. CDR1 PRHDT and CDR2 FYEKMQ come from the germline V gene (reference sequence). Trimming pared 5 bases from V and 1 base from J, leaving 14 bases between. The CDR3 region has the DNA TGTGCCAGCAGCCGAACCCCGACTTTCCAAGAGACCCAGTACTTC. Translating gives CASSRTPTFQETQYF.

The chain couples TRBV19 to TRBJ2-3; 15 bases map to TRBD2. J gave up 0 bases and V 5 bases, and 3 bases lay outside the gene matches. This CDR3 is built from 17 residues. Germline-derived CDR1 and CDR2 are LNHDA and SQIVND (reference sequence). The CDR3: CASSPGLAGGSTDTQYF. The CDR3 nucleotides are TGTGCCAGTAGTCCAGGACTAGCGGGGGGGAGCACAGATACGCAGTATTTT.

The genes are TRBV5-1 and TRBJ1-1; 7 bases line up with TRBD1. Looked up from germline, CDR1 is SGHRS and CDR2 is YFSETQ. The CDR3 runs to 14 residues. Losses at the gene ends were 5 bases for V and 0 bases for J; bases not matched to a gene: 4. CDR3 DNA: TGCGCCAGCAGATTTGGACAGGTGAACACTGAAGCTTTCTTT. This encodes CASRFGQVNTEAFF.

The chain has TRBV28 and TRBJ1-1; TRBD1 is a possible D gene (6 bases). Germline CDR1 and CDR2: MDHEN and SYDVKM. The CDR3 has 16 residues. The ends were cut back, 8 bases at V and 1 base at J, with 20 bases in the middle. The CDR3 region is CASPAPRGQPNTEAFF. DNA for the CDR3: TGTGCCAGCCCCGCGCCGCGCGGACAGCCGAACACTGAAGCTTTCTTT.

The gene calls are TRBV6-5 and TRBJ1-1, with unresolved D. The germline V and J ends were trimmed by 7 bases and 4 bases, with 13 bases remaining between them. Germline lookup yields CDR1 MNHEY and CDR2 SVGAGI. CDR3 length: 13 amino acids. CDR3: CASNSRRGTEAFF. Written as DNA, the CDR3 is TGTGCCAGCAACTCACGACGGGGCACTGAAGCTTTCTTT.

The chain recombines TRBV6-1 with TRBJ2-2, with a possible D match to TRBD1 (6 bases). The CDR3 sequence is 14 residues long. The ends were cut back, 7 bases at V and 7 bases at J, with 16 bases in the middle. Germline loops: CDR1 MNHNS, CDR2 SASEGT. The CDR3 loop reads CASIGARGNGELFF. CDR3 nucleotide sequence: TGTGCCAGCATCGGGGCAAGGGGGAACGGGGAGCTGTTTTTT.

V is TRBV10-3 and J is TRBJ1-1, with D perhaps matching TRBD1 (5 bases). This CDR3 region has 16 residues. Germline CDR1 ENHRY, CDR2 SYGVKD. V lost 0 bases and J lost 1, with 12 bases in between. In DNA form, the CDR3 reads TGTGCCATCAGTGAGTCGAGAGGGAGGGGGAACACTGAAGCTTTCTTT. This codes for CAISESRGRGNTEAFF.

V gene TRBV28 combines with J gene TRBJ2-7; D ambiguous. The CDR3 spans 13 residues. Germline CDR1 reads MDHEN; CDR2 reads SYDVKM. Deletions cut 5 bases from V and 0 bases from J, with 8 bases between. CDR3: CASSNPSSYEQYF. CDR3 sequence (DNA): TGTGCCAGCAGTAACCCTAGCTCCTACGAGCAGTACTTC.

V usage is TRBV5-1 and J usage is TRBJ2-1; D possibly corresponds to TRBD2 (5 bases). V was shortened by 5 bases and J by 10 bases, with 16 bases between the two germline ends. The CDR3 length is 13 residues. Germline loops: CDR1 SGHRS, CDR2 YFSETQ. The CDR3 region has the DNA TGCGCCAGCAGGGTGGACCCCAGCGGCGAGCAGTTCTTC. Translating gives CASRVDPSGEQFF.

The chain has TRBV2 and TRBJ2-5; a weak D match, TRBD2 (6 bases). In germline, CDR1 is SNHLY, CDR2 FYNNEI. Trimming took off 1 base at V and 3 bases at J, with 6 bases between the two ends. The CDR3 runs to 13 residues. The CDR3 coding sequence is TGTGCCAGCAGTGAAGGACTAGAAGAGACCCAGTACTTC. It encodes CASSEGLEETQYF.

The J gene is TRBJ2-3, the V gene TRBV14, with 7 nucleotides matching TRBD2. The V gene end was trimmed by 5 bases and the J gene end by 5 bases; junction bases not matched to a gene: 7. Germline CDR1 SGHDN, CDR2 FVKESK. The CDR3 covers 14 residues. CDR3 amino acids: CASSSRLARDTQYF. The CDR3 nucleotides read TGTGCCAGCAGCTCCCGACTAGCCAGAGATACGCAGTATTTT.

Ten or more counts support this clone. The chain carries TRBV19 and TRBJ1-2; no firm D call. Germline CDR1 LNHDA, CDR2 SQIVND (reference sequence). The CDR3 is 15 residues long. The V end was cut by 3 bases, the J end by 8 bases, with 19 bases between. This chain's CDR3 is CASSILRAGHGGYTF. Here the CDR3 DNA reads TGTGCCAGTAGTATTTTGAGAGCCGGGCATGGAGGCTACACCTTC. The full variable domain, with the rest looked up from reference TRBV19 and TRBJ1-2, is DGGITQSPKYLFRKEGQNVTLSCEQNLNHDAMYWYRQDPGQGLRLIYYSQIVNDFQKGDIAEGYSVSREKKESFPLTVTSAQKNPTAFYLCASSILRAGHGGYTFGSGTRLTVV.

The chain carries TRBV7-2 and TRBJ1-1; a possible D gene is TRBD1 (5 bases). This CDR3 contains 15 residues. Germline CDR1 reads SGHTA; CDR2 reads FQGNSA. Trimming left V 1 base short and J 3 bases short, with 12 bases between. The CDR3 here is CASSLDAGRDTEAFF. DNA of the CDR3: TGTGCCAGCAGCTTAGACGCAGGCAGGGACACTGAAGCTTTCTTT.